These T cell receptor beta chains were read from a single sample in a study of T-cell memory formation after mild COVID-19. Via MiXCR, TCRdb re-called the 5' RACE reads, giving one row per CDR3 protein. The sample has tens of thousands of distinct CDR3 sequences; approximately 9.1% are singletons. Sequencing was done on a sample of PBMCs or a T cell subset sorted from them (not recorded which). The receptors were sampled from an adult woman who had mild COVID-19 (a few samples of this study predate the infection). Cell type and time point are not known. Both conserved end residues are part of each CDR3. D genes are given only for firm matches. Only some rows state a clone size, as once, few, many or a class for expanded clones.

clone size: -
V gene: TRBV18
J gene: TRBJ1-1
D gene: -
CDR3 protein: CASSPSPIPTRGPYTEAFF
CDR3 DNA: TGTGCCAGCTCACCATCCCCCATCCCCACAAGGGGCCCCTACACTGAAGCTTTCTTT

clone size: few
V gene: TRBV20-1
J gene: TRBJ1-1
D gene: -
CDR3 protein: CSVFLPEQLNTEAFF
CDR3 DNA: TGCAGTGTATTCTTACCGGAACAGTTGAACACTGAAGCTTTCTTT

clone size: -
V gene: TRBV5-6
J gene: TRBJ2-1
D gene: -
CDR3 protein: CASSLVANEQFF
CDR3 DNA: TGTGCCAGCAGCTTGGTTGCCAATGAGCAGTTCTTC

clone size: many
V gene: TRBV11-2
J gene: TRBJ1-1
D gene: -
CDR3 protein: CASSLRALEAFF
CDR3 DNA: TGTGCCAGCAGCTTAAGGGCCCTTGAAGCTTTCTTT

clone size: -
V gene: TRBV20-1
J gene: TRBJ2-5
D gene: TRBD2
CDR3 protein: CSAGAGETQYF
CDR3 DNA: TGCAGTGCCGGAGCGGGGGAGACCCAGTACTTC

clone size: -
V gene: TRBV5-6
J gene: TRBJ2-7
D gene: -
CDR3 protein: CASSLAGPGEQYF
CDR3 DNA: TGTGCCAGCAGCTTGGCCGGACCAGGCGAGCAGTACTTC

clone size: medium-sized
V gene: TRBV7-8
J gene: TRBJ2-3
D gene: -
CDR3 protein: CASSHSGSTGDTQYF
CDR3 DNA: TGTGCCAGCAGCCATAGCGGCTCAACGGGGGATACGCAGTATTTT

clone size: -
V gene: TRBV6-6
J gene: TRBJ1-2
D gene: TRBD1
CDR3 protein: CASTRDRENGYTF
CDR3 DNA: TGTGCCAGCACCCGGGACAGGGAAAATGGCTACACCTTC

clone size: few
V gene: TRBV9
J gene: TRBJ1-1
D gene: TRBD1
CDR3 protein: CASSAVTGVNTEAFF
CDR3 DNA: TGTGCCAGCAGCGCGGTGACAGGGGTGAACACTGAAGCTTTCTTT

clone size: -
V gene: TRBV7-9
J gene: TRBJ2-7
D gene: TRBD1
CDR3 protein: CASSLESHRGEQYF
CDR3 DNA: TGTGCCAGCAGCTTAGAATCTCACAGGGGCGAGCAGTACTTC

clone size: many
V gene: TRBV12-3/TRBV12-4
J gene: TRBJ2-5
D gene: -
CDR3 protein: CASSLGGWAATKETQYF
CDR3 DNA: TGTGCCAGCAGTTTAGGGGGCTGGGCGGCCACCAAAGAGACCCAGTACTTC

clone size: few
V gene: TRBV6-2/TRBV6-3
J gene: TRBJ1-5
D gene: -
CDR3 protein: CASSYIRQDSPNQPQHF
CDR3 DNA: TGTGCCAGCAGTTACATCCGACAGGACAGCCCCAATCAGCCCCAGCATTTT